This record covers a single T cell receptor (beta chain). Its antigen is not identified. CDR3 length: 15 amino acids. The V gene lost 6 bases and the J gene lost 2 bases, with 16 bases spanning the gap. Looked up from germline, CDR1 is SGDLS and CDR2 is YYNGEE. Each donor was a healthy Caucasian individual from Russia, aged about 6 to 100. Together with a sample-barcoded 5' primer, a J-beta primer mix was included in a second PCR lasting about 7 to 12 cycles. In TCRdb, the 5' RACE reads were re-called with MiXCR into one record per CDR3 protein. The table shows some 940,000 distinct CDR3 sequences, with almost 30% occurring only once. This sample is drawn from a study of blood T cells in healthy people across ages. Regarding the study as a whole: With donor CMV status unknown, expanded clonotype changes were possibly confounded.

Separately, the same data were catalogued under a study of T cells of mothers and their children. From that study: For cDNA synthesis, the complete extracted RNA was used (1.5 ug per 15 ul).

This TCR derives from a woman aged 40 to 50 in good health. The chain uses TRBV9 and TRBJ2-3; tentatively, D is TRBD1 or TRBD2 (5 bases each). Sequenced sample: blood. CDR3 amino acids: CASTDTGAATDTQYF. The CDR3 DNA follows: TGTGCCAGCACCGACACCGGGGCAGCCACAGATACGCAGTATTTT.